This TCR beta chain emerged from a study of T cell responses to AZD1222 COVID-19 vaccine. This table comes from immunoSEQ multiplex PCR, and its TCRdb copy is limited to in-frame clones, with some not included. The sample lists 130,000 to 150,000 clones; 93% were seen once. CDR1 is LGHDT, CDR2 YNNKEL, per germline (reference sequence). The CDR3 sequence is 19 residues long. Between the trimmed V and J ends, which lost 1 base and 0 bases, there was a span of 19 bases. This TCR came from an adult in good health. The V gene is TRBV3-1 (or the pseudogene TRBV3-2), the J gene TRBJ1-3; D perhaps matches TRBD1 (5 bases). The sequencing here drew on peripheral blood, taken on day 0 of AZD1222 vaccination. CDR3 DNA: TGTGCCAGCAGCCAAGGCGGGATGGGGGGATTTAGCTCTGGAAACACCATATATTTT. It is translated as CASSQGGMGGFSSGNTIYF.